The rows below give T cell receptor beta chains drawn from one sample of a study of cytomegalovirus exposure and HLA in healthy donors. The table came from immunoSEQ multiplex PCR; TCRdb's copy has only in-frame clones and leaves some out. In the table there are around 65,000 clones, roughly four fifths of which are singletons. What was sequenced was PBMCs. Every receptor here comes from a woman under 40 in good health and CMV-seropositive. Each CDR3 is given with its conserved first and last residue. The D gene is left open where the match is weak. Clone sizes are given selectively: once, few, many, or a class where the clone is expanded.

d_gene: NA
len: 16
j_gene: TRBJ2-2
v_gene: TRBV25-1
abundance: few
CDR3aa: CASSEFGGSGTGELFF
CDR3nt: TGTGCCAGCAGTGAATTCGGGGGTTCGGGCACCGGGGAGCTGTTTTTT

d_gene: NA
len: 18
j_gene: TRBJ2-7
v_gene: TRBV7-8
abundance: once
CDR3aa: CASSSHLPSGRRGYEQYF
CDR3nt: TGTGCCAGCAGCTCCCACCTACCGTCAGGGCGCCGAGGCTACGAGCAGTACTTC

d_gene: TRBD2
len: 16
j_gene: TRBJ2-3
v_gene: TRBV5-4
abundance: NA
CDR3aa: CASSPVGREGTDTQYF
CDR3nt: TGTGCCAGCAGCCCGGTGGGGAGGGAGGGCACAGATACGCAGTATTTT

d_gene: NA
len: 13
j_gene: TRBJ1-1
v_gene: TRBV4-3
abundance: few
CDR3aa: CASSQSGGAEAFF
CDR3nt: TGCGCCAGCAGCCAATCGGGGGGGGCTGAAGCTTTCTTT

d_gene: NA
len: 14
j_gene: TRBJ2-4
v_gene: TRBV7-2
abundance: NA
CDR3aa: CASSPTSWGNIQYF
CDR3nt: TGTGCCAGCAGCCCCACCTCTTGGGGCAACATTCAGTACTTC

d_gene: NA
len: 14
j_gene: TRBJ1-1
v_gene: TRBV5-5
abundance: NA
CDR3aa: CASTIRGMNTEAFF
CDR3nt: TGTGCCAGCACCATCCGGGGTATGAACACTGAAGCTTTCTTT

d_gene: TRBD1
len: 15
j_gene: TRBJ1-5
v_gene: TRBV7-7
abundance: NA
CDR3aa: CASSPGTGPNQPQHF
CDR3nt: TGTGCTAGCAGCCCCGGGACAGGGCCCAATCAGCCCCAGCATTTT

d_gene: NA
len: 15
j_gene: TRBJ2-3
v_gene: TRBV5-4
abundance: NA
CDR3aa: CASSSRDFFTDTQYF
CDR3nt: TGTGCCAGCAGCTCCCGGGACTTTTTCACAGATACGCAGTATTTT

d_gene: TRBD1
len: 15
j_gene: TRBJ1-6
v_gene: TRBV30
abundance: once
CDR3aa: CAWRARGQENSPLHF
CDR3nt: TGTGCCTGGAGGGCTCGGGGACAGGAAAATTCACCCCTCCACTTT

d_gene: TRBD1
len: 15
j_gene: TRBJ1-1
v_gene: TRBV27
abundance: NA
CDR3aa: CASRTPGQGNTEAFF
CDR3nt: TGTGCCAGCAGGACGCCGGGACAGGGGAACACTGAAGCTTTCTTT

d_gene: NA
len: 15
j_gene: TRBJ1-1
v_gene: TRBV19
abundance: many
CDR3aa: CASSPTGGGHTEAFF
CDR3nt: TGTGCCAGTAGTCCGACCGGGGGGGGACACACTGAAGCTTTCTTT

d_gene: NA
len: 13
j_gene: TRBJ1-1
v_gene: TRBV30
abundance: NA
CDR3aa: CAWRIRGDSEAFF
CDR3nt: TGTGCCTGGAGGATCCGGGGAGACTCTGAAGCTTTCTTT

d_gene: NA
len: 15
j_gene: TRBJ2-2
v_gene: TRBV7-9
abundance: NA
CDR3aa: CASRQGGSNTGELFF
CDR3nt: TGTGCCAGCAGACAAGGAGGGTCGAACACCGGGGAGCTGTTTTTT

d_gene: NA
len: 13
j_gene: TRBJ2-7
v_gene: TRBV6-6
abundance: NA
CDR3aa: CASTPSGTYEQYF
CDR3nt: TGTGCCAGCACCCCCTCAGGGACCTACGAGCAGTACTTC

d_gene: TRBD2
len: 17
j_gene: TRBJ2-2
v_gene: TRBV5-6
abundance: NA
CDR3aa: CASSLAGLAGNTGELFF
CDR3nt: TGTGCCAGCAGCTTGGCGGGACTAGCGGGGAACACCGGGGAGCTGTTTTTT

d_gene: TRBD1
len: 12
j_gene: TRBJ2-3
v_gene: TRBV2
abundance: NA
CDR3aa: CASRPTGGTQYF
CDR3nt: TGTGCCAGCAGGCCGACAGGGGGTACGCAGTATTTT

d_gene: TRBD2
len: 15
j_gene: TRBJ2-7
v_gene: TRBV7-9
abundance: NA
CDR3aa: CASSFRLATQYEQYF
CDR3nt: TGTGCCAGCAGTTTCAGACTAGCGACACAATACGAGCAGTACTTC

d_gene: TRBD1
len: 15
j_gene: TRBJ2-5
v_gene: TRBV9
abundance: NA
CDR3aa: CASSPYRGQRETQYF
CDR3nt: TGTGCCAGCAGCCCTTACAGGGGTCAGAGAGAGACCCAGTACTTC

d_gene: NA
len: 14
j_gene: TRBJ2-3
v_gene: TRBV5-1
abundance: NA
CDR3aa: CASSSQGIADTQYF
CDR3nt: TGCGCCAGCAGCTCACAGGGCATTGCAGATACGCAGTATTTT

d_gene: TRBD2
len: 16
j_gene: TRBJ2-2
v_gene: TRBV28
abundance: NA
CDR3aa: CASSIAGLAGSGELFF
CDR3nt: TGTGCCAGCAGTATCGCGGGACTAGCGGGCTCAGGGGAGCTGTTTTTT

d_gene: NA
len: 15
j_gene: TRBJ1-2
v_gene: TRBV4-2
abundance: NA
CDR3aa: CASSPSTGENYGYTF
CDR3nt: TGTGCCAGCAGCCCCTCGACGGGGGAGAACTATGGCTACACCTTC

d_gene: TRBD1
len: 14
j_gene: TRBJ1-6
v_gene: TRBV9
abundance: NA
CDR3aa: CASSVGDRNSPLHF
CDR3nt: TGTGCCAGCAGCGTAGGGGACAGAAATTCACCCCTCCACTTT

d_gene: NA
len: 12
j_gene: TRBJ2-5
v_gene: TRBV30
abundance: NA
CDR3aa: CAWSASRETQYF
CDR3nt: TGTGCCTGGAGTGCTAGCAGGGAGACCCAGTACTTC

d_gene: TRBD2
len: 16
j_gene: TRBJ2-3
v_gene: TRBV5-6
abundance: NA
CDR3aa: CASSLEAGGPADTQYF
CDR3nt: TGTGCCAGCAGCTTGGAAGCGGGAGGGCCTGCAGATACGCAGTATTTT

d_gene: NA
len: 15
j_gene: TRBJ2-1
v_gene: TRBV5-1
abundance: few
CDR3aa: CASSPRKAAYNEQFF
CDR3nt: TGCGCCAGCAGCCCCCGGAAAGCGGCATACAATGAGCAGTTCTTC

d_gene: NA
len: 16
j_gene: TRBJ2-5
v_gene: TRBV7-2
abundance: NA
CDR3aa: CASSLFSKRTQETQYF
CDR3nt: TGTGCCAGCAGCTTATTTTCAAAACGGACTCAAGAGACCCAGTACTTC

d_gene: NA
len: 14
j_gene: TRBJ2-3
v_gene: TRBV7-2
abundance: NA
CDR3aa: CASSLRQESDTQYF
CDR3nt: TGTGCCAGCAGCTTACGGCAGGAATCAGATACGCAGTATTTT

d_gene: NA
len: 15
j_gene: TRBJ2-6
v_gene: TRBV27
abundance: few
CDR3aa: CASSSQGTGANVLTF
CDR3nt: TGTGCCAGCAGTTCCCAGGGAACTGGGGCCAACGTCCTGACTTTC

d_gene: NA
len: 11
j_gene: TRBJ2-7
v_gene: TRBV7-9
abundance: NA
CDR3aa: CASSDTYEQYF
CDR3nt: TGTGCCAGCAGCGACACCTACGAGCAGTACTTC

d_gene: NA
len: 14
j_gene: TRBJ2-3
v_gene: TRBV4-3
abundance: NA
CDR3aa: CASSQESLTDTQYF
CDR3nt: TGCGCCAGCAGCCAAGAGTCCCTGACAGATACGCAGTATTTT

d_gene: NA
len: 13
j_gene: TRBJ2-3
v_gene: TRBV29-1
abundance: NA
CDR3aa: CSYSYSSTDTQYF
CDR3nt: TGCAGTTACAGCTATTCTAGCACAGATACGCAGTATTTT

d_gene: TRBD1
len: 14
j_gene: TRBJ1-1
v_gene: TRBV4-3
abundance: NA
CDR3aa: CASSSRDRDTEAFF
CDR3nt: TGCGCCAGCAGCTCCCGGGACAGGGACACTGAAGCTTTCTTT

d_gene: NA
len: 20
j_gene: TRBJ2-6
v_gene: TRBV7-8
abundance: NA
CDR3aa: CASSYDPGHDLRSGANVLTF
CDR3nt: TGTGCCAGCAGCTACGATCCGGGACACGACCTCCGCTCTGGGGCCAACGTCCTGACTTTC

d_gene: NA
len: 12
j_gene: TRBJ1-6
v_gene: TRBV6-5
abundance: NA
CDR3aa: CASSYGGSPLHF
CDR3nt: TGTGCCAGCAGTTACGGAGGTTCACCCCTCCACTTT

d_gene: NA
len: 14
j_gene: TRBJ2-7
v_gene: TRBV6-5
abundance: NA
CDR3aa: CASSSPNSYYEQYF
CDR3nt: TGTGCCAGCAGTTCCCCCAACTCATACTACGAGCAGTACTTC

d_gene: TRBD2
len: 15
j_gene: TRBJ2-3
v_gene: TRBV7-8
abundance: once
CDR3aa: CASSSGGREGDTQYF
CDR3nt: TGTGCCAGCAGCTCAGGAGGGAGGGAGGGAGATACGCAGTATTTT

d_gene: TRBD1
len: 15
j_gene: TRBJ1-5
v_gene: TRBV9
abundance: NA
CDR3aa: CASSPTGSKAQPQHF
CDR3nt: TGTGCCAGCAGCCCGACAGGGTCTAAGGCTCAGCCCCAGCATTTT

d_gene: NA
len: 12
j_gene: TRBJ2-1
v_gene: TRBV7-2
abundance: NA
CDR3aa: CASSGGGRGLFF
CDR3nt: TGTGCCAGCAGCGGGGGGGGGCGAGGGTTGTTCTTC

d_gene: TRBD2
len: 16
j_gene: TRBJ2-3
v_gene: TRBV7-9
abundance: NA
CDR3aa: CASSPSSGSRTDTQYF
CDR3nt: TGTGCCAGCAGCCCCTCTAGCGGGAGTCGGACAGATACGCAGTATTTT

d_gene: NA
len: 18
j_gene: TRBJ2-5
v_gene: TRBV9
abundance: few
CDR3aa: CASSVGATGGSGQETQYF
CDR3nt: TGTGCCAGCAGCGTAGGGGCTACGGGTGGTAGCGGCCAAGAGACCCAGTACTTC

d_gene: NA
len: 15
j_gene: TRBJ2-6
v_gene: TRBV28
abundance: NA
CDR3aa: CASRSGTTGANVLTF
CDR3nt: TGTGCCAGCAGGTCTGGGACAACGGGGGCCAACGTCCTGACTTTC

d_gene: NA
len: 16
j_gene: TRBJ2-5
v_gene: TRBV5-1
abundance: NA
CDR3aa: CASSFTGPPTQETQYF
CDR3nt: TGCGCCAGCAGCTTTACAGGCCCCCCTACCCAAGAGACCCAGTACTTC

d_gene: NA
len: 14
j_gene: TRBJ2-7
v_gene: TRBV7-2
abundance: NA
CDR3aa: CASSSNRMSYEQYF
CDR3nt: TGTGCCAGCAGCTCCAACAGGATGTCCTACGAGCAGTACTTC

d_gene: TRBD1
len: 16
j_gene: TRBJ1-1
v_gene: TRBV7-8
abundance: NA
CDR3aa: CASSPRGQAGNTEAFF
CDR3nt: TGTGCCAGCTCACCACGGGGACAGGCCGGGAACACTGAAGCTTTCTTT

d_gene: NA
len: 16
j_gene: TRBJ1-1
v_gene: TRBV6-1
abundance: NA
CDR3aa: CASSDSGLGRNTEAFF
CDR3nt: TGTGCCAGCAGTGATTCCGGGTTGGGTAGGAACACTGAAGCTTTCTTT

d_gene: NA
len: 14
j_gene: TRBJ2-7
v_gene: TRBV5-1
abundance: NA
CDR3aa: CASSLNGVSYEQYF
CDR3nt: TGCGCCAGCAGCTTGAACGGGGTCTCCTACGAGCAGTACTTC

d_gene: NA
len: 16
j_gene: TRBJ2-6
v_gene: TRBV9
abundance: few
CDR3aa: CASSPIMFSGANVLTF
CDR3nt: TGTGCCAGCAGCCCCATCATGTTCTCTGGGGCCAACGTCCTGACTTTC

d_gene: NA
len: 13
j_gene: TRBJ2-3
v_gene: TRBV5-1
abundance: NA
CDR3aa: CASSLVLTDTQYF
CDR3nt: TGCGCCAGCAGCTTGGTTCTAACAGATACGCAGTATTTT

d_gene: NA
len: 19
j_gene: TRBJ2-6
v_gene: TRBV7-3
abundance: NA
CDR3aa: CASSLRSRDPYSGANVLTF
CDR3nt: TGTGCCAGCAGCTTAAGGTCGCGGGATCCGTACTCTGGGGCCAACGTCCTGACTTTC

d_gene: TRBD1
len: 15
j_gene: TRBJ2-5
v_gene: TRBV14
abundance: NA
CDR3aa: CASSPQQGFGETQYF
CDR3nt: TGTGCCAGCAGCCCCCAACAGGGGTTTGGAGAGACCCAGTACTTC